This T cell receptor beta chain was identified during a study of T cells after yellow fever vaccination. Study summary: When fractions had low cell numbers, they were prepared with SMART-Seq v4 Ultra Low Input.

5'RACE template switching added a universal primer site and UMIs to TCR cDNA. TCRdb independently ran MiXCR on the 5' RACE reads; one entry per CDR3 protein. The repertoire holds some 420,000 distinct CDR3 sequences, with around 19% as singletons. Whole-study findings and limits: Weaker in magnitude, the secondary response showed a faster peak on day 5 versus 15.

This clonotype came up a few times. Its specificity is not known. CDR1 and CDR2 from the germline V gene are DFQATT and SNEGSKA (reference sequence). With 6 bases clipped from V and 4 bases from J, the junction kept 3 bases outside the gene matches. CDR3 length: 12 residues. This sample comprised PBMCs, obtained before the yellow fever booster vaccination. The V call is TRBV20-1, the J call TRBJ1-5; the match to TRBD1 covers 7 bases. This sequence originates from a man between 18 and 29 years old who received the YFV17D yellow fever vaccine. The CDR3 DNA follows: TGCAGTGCCCCACAGGGGAATCAGCCCCAGCATTTT. Translated: CSAPQGNQPQHF.